This T cell receptor beta chain was sequenced in a study of shared clonotypes between healthy human individuals. Positive CCR7 selection of CD45RO-negative cells yielded the naive CD8 cells, and terminally differentiated effector memory CD45RA+ cells were excluded. Trimming took off 2 bases at V and 7 bases at J, with 11 bases between the two ends. The CDR3 loop spans 14 amino acids. The V gene's germline CDR1 is SGHVS and CDR2 FQNEAQ. Profiled with immunoSEQ multiplex PCR; TCRdb holds only in-frame clones, not every one. The sample carries about 2.1 million clones, about 92% recorded once. The TCR sequence derives from a man aged 18 to 29 in good health. Some clones in this sample may be carry-over from other donors' samples. The specimen was naive CD8+ T cells from PBMCs. The chain is built from TRBV7-8 and TRBJ2-2; either TRBD1 or TRBD2 may fit D (6 bases each). CDR3 protein: CASSLIGGHGELFF. The CDR3 nucleotides are TGTGCCAGCAGCTTAATTGGGGGGCACGGGGAGCTGTTTTTT.